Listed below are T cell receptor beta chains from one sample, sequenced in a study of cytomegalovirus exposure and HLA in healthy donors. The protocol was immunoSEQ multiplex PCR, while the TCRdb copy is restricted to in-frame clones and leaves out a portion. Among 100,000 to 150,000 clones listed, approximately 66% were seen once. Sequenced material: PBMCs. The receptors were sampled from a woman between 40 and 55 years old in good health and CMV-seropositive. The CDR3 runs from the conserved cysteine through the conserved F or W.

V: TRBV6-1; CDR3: CASSPRSGGTDTQYF
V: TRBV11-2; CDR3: CASSFGGSLFEEQYF
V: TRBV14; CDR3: CASSSGEGNTEAFF
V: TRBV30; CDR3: CACPPLGGPGELFF
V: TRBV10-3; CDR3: CAISEGLALTDTQYF
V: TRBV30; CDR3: CAWKLAGAKTQYF
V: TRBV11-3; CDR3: CASSSRGSPGNTIYF
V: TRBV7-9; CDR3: CASSPGTGGGFDEQYF
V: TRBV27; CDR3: CASSADRAQETQYF
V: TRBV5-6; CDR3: CASSSRGLKTEAFF
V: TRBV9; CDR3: CASTRTGTNTGELFF
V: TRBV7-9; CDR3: CASSPRDRGGQETQYF
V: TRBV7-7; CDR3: CASSQFDSSEAFF
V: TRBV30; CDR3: CAWSVLGGDEQFF
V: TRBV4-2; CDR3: CASSRLYNEQFF
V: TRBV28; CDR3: CASSLRKGREGQPQHF
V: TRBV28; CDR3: CASSFSGDTGELFF
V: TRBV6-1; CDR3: CASSEATGLGTDTQYF
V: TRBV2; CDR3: CASRESGGKSEKLFF
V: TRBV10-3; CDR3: CAIQGGDTEAFF
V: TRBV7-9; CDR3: CASGSNQPQHF
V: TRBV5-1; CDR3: CASSYQSGGAGNEQYF
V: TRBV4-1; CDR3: CASSQDETSGSREQFF
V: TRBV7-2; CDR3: CASSLVGGNTEAFF
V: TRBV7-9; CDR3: CASSLEGAVANTGELFF
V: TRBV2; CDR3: CASSDPSGGASDTQYF
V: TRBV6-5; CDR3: CASSYSGGEVDTQYF
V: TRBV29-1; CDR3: CSFTGTAHYGYTF
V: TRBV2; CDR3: CASTQTGGITEAFF
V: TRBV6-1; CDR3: CASSEPQPGQVTYGYTF
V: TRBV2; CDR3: CASSEGAGYQPQHF
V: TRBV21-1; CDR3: CASSKAGAAKTGARMDLYNSPLHF
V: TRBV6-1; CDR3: CASSSRGGGLDGYTF
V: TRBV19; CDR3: CASMGRGGAGGRSGELFF
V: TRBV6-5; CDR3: CASSPQLQQYF
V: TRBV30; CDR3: CAWSVASLSTDTQYF
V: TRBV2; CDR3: CASAGSATSYEQYF
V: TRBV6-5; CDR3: CASSPEDRAYNEQFF
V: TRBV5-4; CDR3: CASRWGEEQETQYF
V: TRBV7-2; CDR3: CASSHPGGGTYEQYF
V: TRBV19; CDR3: CASSGGQVKPGNTGELFF
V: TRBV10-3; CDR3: CAISEEGRTGELFF
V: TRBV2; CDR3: CASSAQGLAGSNTEAFF
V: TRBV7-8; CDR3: CASSPGTGPKAFF
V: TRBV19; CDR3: CASSNDGWSRTGVDGYTF
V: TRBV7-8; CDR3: CASSQGQSYNSPLHF
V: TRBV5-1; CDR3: CASSLVSGRENEQFF
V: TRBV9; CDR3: CASSVVWEGGELFF
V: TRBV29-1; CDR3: CSVSTGGWEQYF
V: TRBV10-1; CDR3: CASSAQATSYNEQFF
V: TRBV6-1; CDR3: CASTEGLAGPNEQFF
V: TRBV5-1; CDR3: CASSPTGQSTDTQYF
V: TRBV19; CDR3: CASSRDRRTNTEAFF
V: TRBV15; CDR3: CATSRGDTKDEKLFF
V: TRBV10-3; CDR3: CAIASGGTDTQYF
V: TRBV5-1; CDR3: CASSSSAADKRTNTGELFF
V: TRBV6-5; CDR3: CASRPPGYQPQHF
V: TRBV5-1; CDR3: CATARDPQETQYF
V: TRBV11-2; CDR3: CASRHTGERGNQPQHF